Detailed here is one TCR beta chain. The entry originates in a study of blood T cells in healthy people across ages. The authors ran a second PCR of about 6 to 11 cycles using a sample-barcoded 5' primer and a J-beta primer mix. In TCRdb, the 5' RACE reads were re-called with MiXCR into one record per CDR3 protein. The sample lists 800,000 or so distinct CDR3 sequences, roughly 25% occurring once. The CDR3 extends over 13 amino acids. With 3 bases removed from V and 8 bases from J, the gap between germline ends came to 10 bases. CDR1 is ENHRY, CDR2 SYGVKD, per germline. These data were likewise used in another study, on T cells of mothers and their children. That study reports: There were over 9 million TCR beta CDR3 reads from each mother and about 3 million from each child.

The TCR was taken from a boy between 10 and 17 years old in good health. Sequencing used blood. The chain uses TRBV10-3 and TRBJ1-4; D ambiguous. The CDR3 protein is CAISEKDGEKLFF. In nucleotides, the CDR3 is TGTGCCATCAGTGAAAAGGACGGGGAAAAACTGTTTTTT.